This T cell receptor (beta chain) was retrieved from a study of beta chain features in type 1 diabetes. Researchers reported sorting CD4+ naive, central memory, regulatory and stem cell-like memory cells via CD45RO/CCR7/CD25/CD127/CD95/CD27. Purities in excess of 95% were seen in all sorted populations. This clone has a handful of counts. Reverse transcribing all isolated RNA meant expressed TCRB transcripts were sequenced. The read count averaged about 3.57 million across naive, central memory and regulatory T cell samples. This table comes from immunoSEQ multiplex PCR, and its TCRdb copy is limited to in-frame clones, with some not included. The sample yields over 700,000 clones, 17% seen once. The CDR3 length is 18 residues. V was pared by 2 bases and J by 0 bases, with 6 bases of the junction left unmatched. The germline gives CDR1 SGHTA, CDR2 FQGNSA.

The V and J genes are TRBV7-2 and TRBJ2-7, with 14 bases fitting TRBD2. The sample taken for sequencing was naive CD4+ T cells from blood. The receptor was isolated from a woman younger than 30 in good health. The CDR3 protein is CASSLRTSGRKSSYEQYF. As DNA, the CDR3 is TGTGCCAGCAGCTTAAGGACTAGCGGGAGGAAGAGCTCCTACGAGCAGTACTTC.